One and the same sample provided the 28 T cell receptor beta chains below, sequenced in a study of blood T cell repertoires in COVID-19. Assay used: immunoSEQ multiplex PCR; TCRdb lists only in-frame clones, some missing. The data contain some 200,000 clones, around 82% of them singletons. The sequenced material came from peripheral blood. These receptors were obtained from a woman aged 30 to 39 who had recovered from COVID-19.

The chain employs TRBV5-1 and TRBJ1-2, with D unclear. The V end was cut by 4 bases, the J end by 5 bases, with 12 bases between. This CDR3 has 13 amino acids. The germline gives CDR1 SGHRS, CDR2 YFSETQ. CDR3 loop: CASSPEVRYGYTF. Written as DNA, the CDR3 is TGCGCCAGCAGCCCTGAAGTCAGATATGGCTACACCTTC. The variable domain in full, completed from reference TRBV5-1 and TRBJ1-2, reads KAGVTQTPRYLIKTRGQQVTLSCSPISGHRSVSWYQQTPGQGLQFLFEYFSETQRNKGNFPGRFSGRQFSNSRSEMNVSTLELGDSALYLCASSPEVRYGYTFGSGTRLTVV.

The CDR3 protein is CASSLYQGAFETQYF. CDR3 bases: TGTGCCAGCAGTTTATACCAGGGGGCATTTGAGACCCAGTACTTC. The chain carries TRBV28 and TRBJ2-5, with 8 bases fitting TRBD1. The trim removed 1 base at V and 5 bases at J, leaving 6 bases unmatched. Germline-derived CDR1 and CDR2 are MDHEN and SYDVKM. This CDR3 contains 15 residues.

The V call is TRBV28, the J call TRBJ1-1; 9 positions agree with TRBD1. The length of the CDR3 is 16 residues. J lost 5 bases, V lost 1 base, and 8 bases had no gene match. Looked up from germline, CDR1 is MDHEN and CDR2 is SYDVKM. The CDR3 sequence: CASSLSTGGMGTEAFF. The CDR3 coding sequence is TGTGCCAGCAGTTTATCGACAGGGGGAATGGGAACTGAAGCTTTCTTT.

The chain couples TRBV7-9 to TRBJ1-2; tentative D call: TRBD1 (5 bases). Germline loops: CDR1 SEHNR, CDR2 FQNEAQ (reference sequence). The CDR3 sequence is 15 residues long. V was cut by 1 base and J by 5 bases, with 14 bases left in between. The CDR3: CASSLGGRAEYGYTF. CDR3 nucleotides: TGTGCCAGCAGCTTAGGCGGCAGGGCGGAATATGGCTACACCTTC.

This clone was counted at least ten times. The chain is built from TRBV7-9 and TRBJ1-2; maybe TRBD1 (5 bases). Trimming took 6 bases from V and 8 from J, leaving 16 bases between them. Germline V gene lookup returns CDR1 SEHNR and CDR2 FQNEAQ (reference sequence). The CDR3 contains 13 residues. The CDR3 is CASSSGRELGYTF. The CDR3, as DNA: TGTGCCAGCAGTTCGGGCAGGGAATTGGGCTACACCTTC. Drawing the rest from reference TRBV7-9 and TRBJ1-2, the complete variable domain is DTGVSQNPRHKITKRGQNVTFRCDPISEHNRLYWYRQTLGQGPEFLTYFQNEAQLEKSRLLSDRFSAERPKGSFSTLEIQRTEQGDSAMYLCASSSGRELGYTFGSGTRLTVV.

The chain recombines TRBV28 with TRBJ2-2; the D is unclear. The V end was cut by 3 bases, the J end by 1 base, with 3 bases between. The CDR3 sequence is 13 residues long. The germline gives CDR1 MDHEN, CDR2 SYDVKM. The CDR3 DNA reads as TGTGCCAGCAGTTTCGGGAACACCGGGGAGCTGTTTTTT. Its translation is CASSFGNTGELFF.

The chain links TRBV28 to TRBJ1-4; D is perhaps TRBD1 (6 bases). V was pared by 5 bases and J by 2 bases, with 12 bases between. Germline assignment: CDR1 MDHEN and CDR2 SYDVKM. The length of the CDR3 is 15 residues. The CDR3 sequence: CASSRATGTNEKLFF. The CDR3 nucleotides are TGTGCCAGCAGTCGAGCAACAGGGACTAATGAAAAACTGTTTTTT.

This chain links TRBV29-1 with TRBJ1-4; TRBD1 might be the D (5 bases). With 7 bases removed from V and 0 bases from J, the gap between germline ends came to 9 bases. This CDR3 spans 13 amino acids. Germline lookup yields CDR1 SQVTM and CDR2 ANQGSEA. The CDR3 spells CSAKGATNEKLFF. CDR3 sequence (DNA): TGCAGCGCGAAAGGGGCAACTAATGAAAAACTGTTTTTT.

The rearrangement joins TRBV6-4 to TRBJ2-7; the D is unclear. V lost 2 bases to trimming and J lost 3 bases, with 8 bases between them. This CDR3 has 13 amino acids. Per germline, CDR1 MRHNA and CDR2 SNTAGT. Written as DNA, the CDR3 is TGTGCCAGCAGTGACAAAGCAGGCTACGAGCAGTACTTC. Translated: CASSDKAGYEQYF.

The chain is built from TRBV5-1 and TRBJ2-1, with 8 bases identical to TRBD1. V gave up 5 bases and J gave up 9 bases; unmatched junction bases: 10. This CDR3 contains 14 residues. CDR1 SGHRS and CDR2 YFSETQ come from the germline V gene. In DNA, the CDR3 is TGCGCCAGCAGTGGGACCAGAGGACAGGGTGAGCAGTTCTTC. Protein sequence: CASSGTRGQGEQFF.

The genes are TRBV3-1 (or the pseudogene TRBV3-2) and TRBJ2-2, with 9 bases lining up with TRBD1. Per germline, CDR1 LGHDT and CDR2 YNNKEL (reference sequence). The CDR3 runs 14 residues. V dropped 4 bases and J dropped 6; count of bases not matched to a gene: 3. The CDR3 DNA is TGTGCCAGCAGCCGACAGGGGGGAGCCGGGGAGCTGTTTTTT. Translation gives CASSRQGGAGELFF.

The chain employs TRBV28 and TRBJ2-2; D is perhaps TRBD1 (5 bases). Germline values: CDR1 MDHEN, CDR2 SYDVKM. There are 15 residues in the CDR3. Trimming took 1 base from V and 5 from J, leaving 11 bases between them. The CDR3 is CASSLSQTVTGELFF. Here the CDR3 DNA reads TGTGCCAGCAGTTTATCCCAGACAGTAACCGGGGAGCTGTTTTTT.

This clone was observed a single time. V gene TRBV19 combines with J gene TRBJ1-4, with 10 bases matching TRBD1. The CDR3 extends over 14 amino acids. V was clipped by 5 bases and J by 6 bases; unmatched bases: 3. The germline V gene has CDR1 LNHDA and CDR2 SQIVND (reference sequence). Here the CDR3 reads CASSDRGRDEKLFF. CDR3 sequence (DNA): TGTGCCAGTAGTGACAGGGGGCGCGATGAAAAACTGTTTTTT. The variable domain in full, completed from reference TRBV19 and TRBJ1-4, reads DGGITQSPKYLFRKEGQNVTLSCEQNLNHDAMYWYRQDPGQGLRLIYYSQIVNDFQKGDIAEGYSVSREKKESFPLTVTSAQKNPTAFYLCASSDRGRDEKLFFGSGTQLSVL.

The rearrangement uses TRBV5-1 and TRBJ2-2, with D perhaps matching TRBD1 (5 bases). V gave up 0 bases and J gave up 11 bases, with 17 bases separating them. Germline CDR1 is SGHRS and CDR2 is YFSETQ. The CDR3 has 15 residues. This CDR3 reads CASSLGRPGQDELFF. The DNA for the CDR3 is TGCGCCAGCAGCTTGGGGCGCCCCGGACAAGACGAGCTGTTTTTT.

V is TRBV20-1 and J is TRBJ2-3; 12 bases line up with TRBD2. V shed 3 bases and J 4 bases; nucleotides not matched to a gene: 14. The CDR3 has 18 residues. The V gene's germline CDR1 is DFQATT and CDR2 SNEGSKA (reference sequence). The CDR3 loop reads CSASPSHRLAGDADTQYF. The CDR3 DNA sequence: TGCAGTGCTAGTCCAAGCCACCGACTAGCGGGAGATGCAGATACGCAGTATTTT.

This clone was seen ten or more times. This sequence joins TRBV5-1 and TRBJ2-5; TRBD2 matches 9 bases. Germline loops: CDR1 SGHRS, CDR2 YFSETQ. The CDR3 has 17 amino acids. Losses at the gene ends were 0 bases for V and 5 bases for J; bases not matched to a gene: 11. For the CDR3, the DNA is TGCGCCAGCAGCTTGGCCGGTAGCGGGAGAGGTTTGGAGACCCAGTACTTC. Encoded protein: CASSLAGSGRGLETQYF.

CDR3 in amino acids: CASKGAGEQYF. In DNA, the CDR3 is TGTGCCAGTAAGGGGGCGGGGGAGCAGTACTTC. The chain is built from TRBV19 and TRBJ2-7, with D possibly TRBD1 on 7 matching bases. This CDR3 has 11 residues. With 7 bases removed from V and 7 bases from J, the gap between germline ends came to 11 bases. Germline V gene sequence: CDR1 LNHDA, CDR2 SQIVND (reference sequence).

The chain employs TRBV28 and TRBJ2-7; D possibly corresponds to TRBD2 (6 bases). The germline CDR1 and CDR2 sequences are MDHEN and SYDVKM. The ends were cut back, 7 bases at V and 0 bases at J, with 19 bases in the middle. The CDR3 covers 16 residues. The CDR3 DNA reads as TGTGCCAGCACTTCCTGGGGCGCGGGATACTCCTACGAGCAGTACTTC. Residues: CASTSWGAGYSYEQYF.

The V gene is TRBV19, the J gene TRBJ1-2; no firm D call. The length of the CDR3 is 10 residues. The germline V gene encodes CDR1 LNHDA and CDR2 SQIVND (reference sequence). V shed 5 bases and J shed 5 bases, with 3 bases lying between them. DNA of the CDR3: TGTGCCAGTAGTCAATATGGCTACACCTTC. Protein sequence: CASSQYGYTF.

The chain carries TRBV2 and TRBJ2-7, with 7 bases aligning to TRBD1. V lost 5 bases to trimming and J lost 7 bases; unmatched junction nucleotides: 5. Germline V gives CDR1 SNHLY, CDR2 FYNNEI. The CDR3 loop spans 12 amino acids. CDR3 in DNA: TGTGCCAGCAGTTGGGACAGTGAAGAGCAGTACTTC. Protein product: CASSWDSEEQYF. Full variable domain (rest looked up from reference TRBV2 and TRBJ2-7): EPEVTQTPSHQVTQMGQEVILRCVPISNHLYFYWYRQILGQKVEFLVSFYNNEISEKSEIFDDQFSVERPDGSNFTLKIRSTKLEDSAMYFCASSWDSEEQYFGPGTRLTVT.

This clone was counted once. CDR3 amino acids: CAWSVGERQPQHF. The CDR3 bases are TGTGCCTGGAGTGTAGGGGAAAGACAGCCCCAGCATTTT. The chain joins TRBV30 to TRBJ1-5, with D possibly TRBD1 on 5 matching bases. Per germline, CDR1 GTSNPN and CDR2 SVGIG (reference sequence). Trimming shortened V by 0 bases and J by 7 bases, and 10 bases separated the two germline ends. This CDR3 comprises 13 residues.

CDR3 residues: CASSYTGIDTEAFF. Written as DNA, the CDR3 is TGTGCCAGCAGTTACACGGGGATCGACACTGAAGCTTTCTTT. V and J are TRBV6-6 and TRBJ1-1; D is unclear. The V end lost 2 bases, the J end lost 3 bases, and 10 bases lay between the germline ends. CDR3 length: 14 amino acids. Germline values: CDR1 MNHNY, CDR2 SVGAGI (reference sequence).

This sequence joins TRBV11-3 and TRBJ2-1; possibly TRBD1 for D (6 bases). Trimming cost V 3 bases and J 0 bases, with 9 bases left between them. The CDR3 extends over 15 amino acids. Germline V gene data show CDR1 as SGHNT and CDR2 as YENEEA. This CDR3 reads CASSFRGSSYNEQFF. The CDR3 DNA sequence: TGTGCCAGCAGCTTCAGGGGCAGCTCCTACAATGAGCAGTTCTTC.

The chain links TRBV27 to TRBJ2-1; D is possibly TRBD2 (6 bases). The CDR3 runs to 14 residues. Looked up from germline, CDR1 is MNHEY and CDR2 is SMNVEV (reference sequence). The DNA of the CDR3 is TGTGCTACCCTGGGGGGAAGCTCCTACAATGAGCAGTTCTTC. Its protein product is CATLGGSSYNEQFF.

The chain recombines TRBV19 with TRBJ2-1; D might be TRBD1 (6 bases). The V gene's germline CDR1 is LNHDA and CDR2 SQIVND (reference sequence). The CDR3 has 14 amino acids. Trimming took 2 bases from V and 8 from J, leaving 13 bases between them. The CDR3 region is CASSILRGTYEQFF. CDR3 bases: TGTGCCAGTAGTATACTGAGGGGGACCTATGAGCAGTTCTTC.

In its sample, this clone was seen a few times. The genes are TRBV29-1 and TRBJ2-7; TRBD1 matches at 7 bases. This CDR3 comprises 13 residues. Trimming took 4 bases from V and 3 from J; bases not matched to a gene: 6. CDR1 SQVTM and CDR2 ANQGSEA come from the germline V gene. CDR3 loop: CSVVGQTVYEQYF. DNA for the CDR3: TGCAGCGTTGTGGGACAGACTGTCTACGAGCAGTACTTC.

This rearrangement joins TRBV30 to TRBJ2-5, with TRBD1 identical over 7 bases. The CDR3 is made up of 14 amino acids. The germline CDR1 and CDR2 sequences are GTSNPN and SVGIG (reference sequence). V was clipped by 3 bases and J by 1 base; unmatched bases: 5. The CDR3 nucleotides read TGTGCCTGGAGCAACGGACAGGTCCAAGAGACCCAGTACTTC. Translated: CAWSNGQVQETQYF.

The V and J genes are TRBV25-1 and TRBJ1-1; possibly TRBD1 for D (6 bases). The V end was cut by 7 bases, the J end by 6 bases, with 18 bases between. Germline V gives CDR1 MGHDK, CDR2 SYGVNS. This CDR3 contains 14 residues. CDR3 region: CASIRNGGLAEAFF. DNA of the CDR3: TGTGCCAGCATCCGAAACGGGGGGCTTGCTGAAGCTTTCTTT.